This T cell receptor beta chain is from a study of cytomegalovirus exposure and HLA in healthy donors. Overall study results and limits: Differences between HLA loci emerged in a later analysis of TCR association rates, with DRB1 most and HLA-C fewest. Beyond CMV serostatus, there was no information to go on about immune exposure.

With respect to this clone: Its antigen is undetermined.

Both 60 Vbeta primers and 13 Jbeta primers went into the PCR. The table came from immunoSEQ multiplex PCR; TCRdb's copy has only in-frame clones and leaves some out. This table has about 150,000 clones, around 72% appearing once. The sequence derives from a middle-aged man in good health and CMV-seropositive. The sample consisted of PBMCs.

This chain's CDR3 is CASLLAGGSYEQYF. The CDR3 region has the DNA TGTGCCAGCTTACTAGCGGGAGGGTCTTACGAGCAGTACTTC. J is TRBJ2-7 and V is TRBV6-6; TRBD2 agrees at 13 bases. The CDR3 has 14 amino acids. Germline CDR1 MNHNY, CDR2 SVGAGI (reference sequence). The V gene end was trimmed by 8 bases and the J gene end by 4 bases; junction bases not matched to a gene: 5.